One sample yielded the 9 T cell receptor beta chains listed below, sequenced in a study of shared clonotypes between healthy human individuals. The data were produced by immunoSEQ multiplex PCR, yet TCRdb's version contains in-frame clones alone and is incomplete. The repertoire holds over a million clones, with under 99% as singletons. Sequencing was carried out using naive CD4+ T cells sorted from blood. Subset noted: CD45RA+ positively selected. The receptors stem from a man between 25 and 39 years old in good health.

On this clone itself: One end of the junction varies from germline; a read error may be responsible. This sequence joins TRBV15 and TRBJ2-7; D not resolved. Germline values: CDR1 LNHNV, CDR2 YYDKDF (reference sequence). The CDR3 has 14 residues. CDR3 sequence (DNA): TGTGCCACCAGCAGAGACTTCAATGGGGATCTTTCTCACTTC. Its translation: CATSRDFNGDLSHF.

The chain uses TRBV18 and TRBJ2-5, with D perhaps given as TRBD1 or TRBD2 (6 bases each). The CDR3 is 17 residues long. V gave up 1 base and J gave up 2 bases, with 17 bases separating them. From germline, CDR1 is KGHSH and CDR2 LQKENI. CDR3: CASSPLGAWREQETQYF. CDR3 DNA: TGTGCCAGCTCACCACTGGGGGCGTGGCGGGAACAAGAGACCCAGTACTTC.

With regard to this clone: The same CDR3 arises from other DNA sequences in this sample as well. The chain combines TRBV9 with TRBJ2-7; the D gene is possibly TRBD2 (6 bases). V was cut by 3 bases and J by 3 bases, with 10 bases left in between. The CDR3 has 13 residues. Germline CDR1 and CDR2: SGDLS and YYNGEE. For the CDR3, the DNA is TGTGCCAGCAGCGCCGGGACTTACTACGAGCAGTACTTC. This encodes CASSAGTYYEQYF.

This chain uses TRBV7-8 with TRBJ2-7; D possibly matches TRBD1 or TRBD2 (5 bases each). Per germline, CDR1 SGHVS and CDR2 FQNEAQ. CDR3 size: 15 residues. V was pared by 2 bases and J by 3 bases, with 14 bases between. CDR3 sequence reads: CASSLKEGRDYEQYF. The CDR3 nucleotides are TGTGCCAGCAGCTTAAAAGAGGGGCGAGACTACGAGCAGTACTTC.

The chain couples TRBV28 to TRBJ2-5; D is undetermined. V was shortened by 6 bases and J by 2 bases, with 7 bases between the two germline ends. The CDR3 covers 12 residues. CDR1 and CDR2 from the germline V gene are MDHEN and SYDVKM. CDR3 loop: CASRDIQETQYF. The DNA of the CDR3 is TGTGCCAGCAGAGACATACAAGAGACCCAGTACTTC.

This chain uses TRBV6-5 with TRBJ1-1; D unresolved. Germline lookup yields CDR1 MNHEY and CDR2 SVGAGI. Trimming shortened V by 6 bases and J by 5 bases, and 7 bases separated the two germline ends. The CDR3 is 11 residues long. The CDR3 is CASSVGTEAFF. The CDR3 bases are TGTGCCAGCAGCGTTGGGACTGAAGCTTTCTTT.

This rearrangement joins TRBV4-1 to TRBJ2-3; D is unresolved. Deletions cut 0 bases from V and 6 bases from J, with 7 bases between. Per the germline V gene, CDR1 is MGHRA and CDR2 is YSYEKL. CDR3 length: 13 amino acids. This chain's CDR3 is CASSQESWDTQYF. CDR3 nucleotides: TGCGCCAGCAGCCAAGAGTCCTGGGATACGCAGTATTTT.

CDR3 bases: TGTGCCAGCAGCAACCCGGGACAGCGATCCGATGGCTACACCTTC. It is translated as CASSNPGQRSDGYTF. The rearrangement joins TRBV7-6 to TRBJ1-2, with 7 positions matching TRBD1. CDR1 and CDR2 (germline): SGHVS, FNYEAQ. Trimming cost V 5 bases and J 6 bases; bases outside gene matches: 12. The CDR3 totals 15 residues.

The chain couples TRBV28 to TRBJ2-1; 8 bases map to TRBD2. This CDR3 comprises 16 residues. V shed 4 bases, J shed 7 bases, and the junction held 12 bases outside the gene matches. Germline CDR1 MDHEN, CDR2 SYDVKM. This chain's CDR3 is CASSSPLAGGWNEQFF. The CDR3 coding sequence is TGTGCCAGCAGTTCCCCCTTGGCGGGGGGATGGAATGAGCAGTTCTTC.